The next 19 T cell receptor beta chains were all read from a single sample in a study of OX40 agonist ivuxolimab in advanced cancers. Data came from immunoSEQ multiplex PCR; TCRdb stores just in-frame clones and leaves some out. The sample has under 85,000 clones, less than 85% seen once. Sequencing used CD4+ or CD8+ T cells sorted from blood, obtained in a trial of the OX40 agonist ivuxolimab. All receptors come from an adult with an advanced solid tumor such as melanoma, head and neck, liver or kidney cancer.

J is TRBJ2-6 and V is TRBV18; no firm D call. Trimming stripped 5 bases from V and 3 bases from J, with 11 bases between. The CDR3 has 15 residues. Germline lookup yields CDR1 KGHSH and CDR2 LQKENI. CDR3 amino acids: CASSTSRGGANVLTF. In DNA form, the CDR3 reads TGTGCCAGCTCAACTTCGAGAGGTGGGGCCAACGTCCTGACTTTC.

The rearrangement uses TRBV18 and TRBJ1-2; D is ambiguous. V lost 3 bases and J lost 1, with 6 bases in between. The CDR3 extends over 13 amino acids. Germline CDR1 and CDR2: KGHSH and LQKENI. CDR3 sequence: CASSPTDNYGYTF. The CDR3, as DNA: TGTGCCAGCTCACCCACAGATAACTATGGCTACACCTTC. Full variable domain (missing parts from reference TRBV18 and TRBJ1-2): NAGVMQNPRHLVRRRGQEARLRCSPMKGHSHVYWYRQLPEEGLKFMVYLQKENIIDESGMPKERFSAEFPKEGPSILRIQQVVRGDSAAYFCASSPTDNYGYTFGSGTRLTVV.

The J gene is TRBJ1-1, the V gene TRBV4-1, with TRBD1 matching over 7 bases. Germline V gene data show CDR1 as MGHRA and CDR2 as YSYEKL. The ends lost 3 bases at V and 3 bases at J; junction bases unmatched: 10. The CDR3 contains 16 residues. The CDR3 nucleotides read TGCGCCAGCAGCCATAATATCAGACAGGGCTACACTGAAGCTTTCTTT. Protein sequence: CASSHNIRQGYTEAFF.

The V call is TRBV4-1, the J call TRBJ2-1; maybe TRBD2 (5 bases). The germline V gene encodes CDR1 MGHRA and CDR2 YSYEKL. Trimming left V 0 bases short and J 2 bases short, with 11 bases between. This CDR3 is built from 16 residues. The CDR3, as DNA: TGCGCCAGCAGCCAAGAAGGGAGCGGTACCTACAATGAGCAGTTCTTC. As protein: CASSQEGSGTYNEQFF.

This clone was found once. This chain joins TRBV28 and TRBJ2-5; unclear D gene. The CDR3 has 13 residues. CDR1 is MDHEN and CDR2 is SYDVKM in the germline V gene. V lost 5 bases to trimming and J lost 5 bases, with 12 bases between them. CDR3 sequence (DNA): TGTGCCAGCAGTACACTCCTTCCGGAGACCCAGTACTTC. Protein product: CASSTLLPETQYF.

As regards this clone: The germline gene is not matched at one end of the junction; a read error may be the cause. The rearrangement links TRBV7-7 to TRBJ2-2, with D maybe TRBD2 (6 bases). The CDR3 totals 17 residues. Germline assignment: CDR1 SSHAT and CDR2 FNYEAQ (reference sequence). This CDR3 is CASSPSQGNSGTGELFF. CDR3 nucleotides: TGTGCTAGCAGCCCTTCTCAGGGAAACAGCGGGACCGGGGAGCTGTTTTTT.

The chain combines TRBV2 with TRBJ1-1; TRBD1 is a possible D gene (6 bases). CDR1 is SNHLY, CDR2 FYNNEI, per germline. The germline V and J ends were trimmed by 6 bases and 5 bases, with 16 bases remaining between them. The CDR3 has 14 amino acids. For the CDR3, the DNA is TGTGCCAGCAGACCCCTCGGGGGCGGAACTGAAGCTTTCTTT. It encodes CASRPLGGGTEAFF.

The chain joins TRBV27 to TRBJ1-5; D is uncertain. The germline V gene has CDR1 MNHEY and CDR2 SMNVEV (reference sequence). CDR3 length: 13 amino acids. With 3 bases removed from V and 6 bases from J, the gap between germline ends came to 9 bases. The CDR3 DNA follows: TGTGCCAGCAGTTTGGCTGCGGGTCAGCCCCAGCATTTT. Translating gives CASSLAAGQPQHF.

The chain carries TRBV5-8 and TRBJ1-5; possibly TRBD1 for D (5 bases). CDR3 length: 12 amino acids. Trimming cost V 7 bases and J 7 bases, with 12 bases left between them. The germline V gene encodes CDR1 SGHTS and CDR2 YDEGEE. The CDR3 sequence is CASGWGQQPQHF. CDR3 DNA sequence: TGTGCCAGCGGCTGGGGCCAGCAGCCCCAGCATTTT.

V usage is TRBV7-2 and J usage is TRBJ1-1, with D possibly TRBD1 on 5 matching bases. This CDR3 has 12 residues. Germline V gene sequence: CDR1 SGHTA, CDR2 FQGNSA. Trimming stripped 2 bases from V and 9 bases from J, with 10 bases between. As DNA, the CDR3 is TGTGCCAGCAGCTTAAACGACAGAAAAGCTTTCTTT. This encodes CASSLNDRKAFF.

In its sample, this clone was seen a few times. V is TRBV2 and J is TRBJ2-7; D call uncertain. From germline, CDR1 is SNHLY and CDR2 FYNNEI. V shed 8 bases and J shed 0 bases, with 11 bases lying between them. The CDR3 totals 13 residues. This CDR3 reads CASEQMFSYEQYF. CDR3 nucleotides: TGTGCCAGCGAACAGATGTTCTCCTACGAGCAGTACTTC.

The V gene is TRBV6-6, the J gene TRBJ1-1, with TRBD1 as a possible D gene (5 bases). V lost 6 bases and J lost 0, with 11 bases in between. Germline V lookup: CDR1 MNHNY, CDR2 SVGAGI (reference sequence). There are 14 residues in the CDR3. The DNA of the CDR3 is TGTGCCAGCAGATCAGACAGTATGAACACTGAAGCTTTCTTT. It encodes CASRSDSMNTEAFF.

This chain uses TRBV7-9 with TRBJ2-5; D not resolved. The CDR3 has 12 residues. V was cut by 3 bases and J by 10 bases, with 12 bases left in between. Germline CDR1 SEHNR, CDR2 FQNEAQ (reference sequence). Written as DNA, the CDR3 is TGTGCCAGCAGCTTTTCGAAGGTGGACCAGTACTTC. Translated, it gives CASSFSKVDQYF. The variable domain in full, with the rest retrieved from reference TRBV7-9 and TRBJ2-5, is DTGVSQNPRHKITKRGQNVTFRCDPISEHNRLYWYRQTLGQGPEFLTYFQNEAQLEKSRLLSDRFSAERPKGSFSTLEIQRTEQGDSAMYLCASSFSKVDQYFGPGTRLLVL.

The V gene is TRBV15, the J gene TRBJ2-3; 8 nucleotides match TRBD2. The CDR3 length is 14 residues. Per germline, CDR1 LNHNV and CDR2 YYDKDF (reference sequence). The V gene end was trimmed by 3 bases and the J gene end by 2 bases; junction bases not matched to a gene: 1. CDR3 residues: CATSSGGATDTQYF. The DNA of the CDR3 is TGTGCCACCAGCAGCGGGGGGGCCACAGATACGCAGTATTTT.

The CDR3 is CASSYGGGATDTQYF. In DNA form, the CDR3 reads TGTGCCAGCAGTTATGGCGGGGGAGCCACAGATACGCAGTATTTT. The chain carries TRBV6-5 and TRBJ2-3; 7 positions match TRBD2. The junction had 5 bases not matched to a gene; V was cut back by 3 bases and J by 2 bases. The germline V gene has CDR1 MNHEY and CDR2 SVGAGI. The CDR3 covers 15 residues.

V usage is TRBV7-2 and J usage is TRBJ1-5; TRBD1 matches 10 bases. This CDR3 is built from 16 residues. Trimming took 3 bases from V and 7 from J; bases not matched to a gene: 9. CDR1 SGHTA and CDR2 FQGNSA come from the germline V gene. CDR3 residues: CASSFPRQGARQPQHF. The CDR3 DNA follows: TGTGCCAGCAGCTTTCCTAGACAGGGGGCACGACAGCCCCAGCATTTT.

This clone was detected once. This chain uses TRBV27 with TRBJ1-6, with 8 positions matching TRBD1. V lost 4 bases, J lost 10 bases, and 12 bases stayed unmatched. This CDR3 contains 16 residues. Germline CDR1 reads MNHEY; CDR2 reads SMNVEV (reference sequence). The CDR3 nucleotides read TGTGCCAGCAGTTCAGACCCCACAGGGGGGTACTCACCCCTCCACTTT. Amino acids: CASSSDPTGGYSPLHF.

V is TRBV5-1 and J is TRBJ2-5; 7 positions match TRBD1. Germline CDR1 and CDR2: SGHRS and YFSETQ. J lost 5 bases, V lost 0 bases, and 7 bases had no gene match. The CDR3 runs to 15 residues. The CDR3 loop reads CASSLVSGGQETQYF. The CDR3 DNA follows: TGCGCCAGCAGCTTGGTGTCAGGGGGACAGGAGACCCAGTACTTC.

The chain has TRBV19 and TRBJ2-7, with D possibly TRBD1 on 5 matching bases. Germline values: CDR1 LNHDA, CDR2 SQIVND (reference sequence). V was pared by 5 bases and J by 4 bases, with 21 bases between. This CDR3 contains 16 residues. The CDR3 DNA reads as TGTGCCAGTAGTCCTTCACGACAGACAACCCTATACGAGCAGTACTTC. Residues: CASSPSRQTTLYEQYF.